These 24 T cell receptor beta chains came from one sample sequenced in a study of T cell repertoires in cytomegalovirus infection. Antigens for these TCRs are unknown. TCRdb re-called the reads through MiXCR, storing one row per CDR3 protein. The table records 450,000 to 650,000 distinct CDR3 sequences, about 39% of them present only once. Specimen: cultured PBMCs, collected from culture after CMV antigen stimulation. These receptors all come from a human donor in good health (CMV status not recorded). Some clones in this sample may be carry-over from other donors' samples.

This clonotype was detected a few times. In nucleotides, the CDR3 is TGTGCCACCAGCAGAAATACAGCGGGCAATCAGCCCCAGCATTTT. Amino acids: CATSRNTAGNQPQHF. J is TRBJ1-5 and V is TRBV15; D remains unclear. V lost 2 bases and J 2 bases, leaving 10 bases between the germline ends. The CDR3 is made up of 15 amino acids. Germline CDR1 LNHNV, CDR2 YYDKDF (reference sequence).

The CDR3 reads CASSPYHEFQETQYF. As DNA, the CDR3 is TGTGCCAGCAGCCCTTACCATGAATTCCAAGAGACCCAGTACTTC. The rearrangement joins TRBV27 to TRBJ2-5; no clear D gene. Germline loops: CDR1 MNHEY, CDR2 SMNVEV (reference sequence). Trimming took off 6 bases at V and 1 base at J, with 15 bases between the two ends. The CDR3 is 15 amino acids.

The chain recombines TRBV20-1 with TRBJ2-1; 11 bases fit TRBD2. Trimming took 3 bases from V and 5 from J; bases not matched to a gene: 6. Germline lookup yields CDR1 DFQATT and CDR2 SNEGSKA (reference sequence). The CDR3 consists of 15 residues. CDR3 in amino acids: CSASGGLAEHNEQFF. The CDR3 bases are TGCAGTGCTAGTGGGGGACTAGCGGAACACAATGAGCAGTTCTTC.

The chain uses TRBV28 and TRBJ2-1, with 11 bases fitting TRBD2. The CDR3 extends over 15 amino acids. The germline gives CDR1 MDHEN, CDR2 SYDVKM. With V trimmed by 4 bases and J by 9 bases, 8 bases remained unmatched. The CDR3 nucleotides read TGTGCCAGCAGTTCCTATAGCGGGGGGGCCCCTGAGCAGTTCTTC. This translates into CASSSYSGGAPEQFF. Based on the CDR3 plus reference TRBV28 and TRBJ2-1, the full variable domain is DVKVTQSSRYLVKRTGEKVFLECVQDMDHENMFWYRQDPGLGLRLIYFSYDVKMKEKGDIPEGYSVSREKKERFSLILESASTNQTSMYLCASSSYSGGAPEQFFGPGTRLTVL.

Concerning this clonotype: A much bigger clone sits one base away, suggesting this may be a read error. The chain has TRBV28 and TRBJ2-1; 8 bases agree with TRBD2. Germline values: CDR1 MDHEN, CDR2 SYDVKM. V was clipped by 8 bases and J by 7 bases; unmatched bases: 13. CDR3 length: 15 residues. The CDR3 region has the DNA TGTGCCAGCGGAACTCTAGCGGGTGCTTCAAATGAGCAGTTCTTC. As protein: CASGTLAGASNEQFF.

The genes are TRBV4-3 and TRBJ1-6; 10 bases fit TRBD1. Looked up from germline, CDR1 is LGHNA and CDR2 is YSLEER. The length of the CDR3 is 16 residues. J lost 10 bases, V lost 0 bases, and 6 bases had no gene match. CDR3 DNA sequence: TGCGCCAGCAGCCAAGATCGGGACAGGGGAGGGTCACCCCTCCACTTT. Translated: CASSQDRDRGGSPLHF.

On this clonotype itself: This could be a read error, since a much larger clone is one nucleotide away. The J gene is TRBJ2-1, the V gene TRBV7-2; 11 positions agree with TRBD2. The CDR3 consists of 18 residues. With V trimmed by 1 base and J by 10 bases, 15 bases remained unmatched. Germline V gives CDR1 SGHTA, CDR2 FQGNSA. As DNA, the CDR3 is TGTGCCAGCAGCTTAGGATCGGTTCTAGCGGGGGGTTCACAAGAGCAGTTCTTC. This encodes CASSLGSVLAGGSQEQFF. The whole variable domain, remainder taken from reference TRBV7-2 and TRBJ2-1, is GAGVSQSPSNKVTEKGKDVELRCDPISGHTALYWYRQSLGQGLEFLIYFQGNSAPDKSGLPSDRFSAERTGGSVSTLTIQRTQQEDSAVYLCASSLGSVLAGGSQEQFFGPGTRLTVL.

The CDR3 reads CASSLAGEPPPETQYF. In nucleotides, the CDR3 is TGTGCCAGCAGTTTGGCGGGGGAGCCTCCCCCCGAGACCCAGTACTTC. The chain has TRBV28 and TRBJ2-5, with 7 nucleotides matching TRBD2. Germline V CDR1 and CDR2: MDHEN, SYDVKM. V shed 3 bases and J 5 bases; nucleotides not matched to a gene: 12. The CDR3 is 16 amino acids.

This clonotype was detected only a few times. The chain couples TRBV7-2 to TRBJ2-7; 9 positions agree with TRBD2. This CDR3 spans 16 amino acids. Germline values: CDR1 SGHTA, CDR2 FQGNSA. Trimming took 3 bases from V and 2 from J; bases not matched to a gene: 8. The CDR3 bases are TGTGCCAGCAGCTTGAGGGGGGGCGGGGGGGCCTACGAGCAGTACTTC. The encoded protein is CASSLRGGGGAYEQYF.

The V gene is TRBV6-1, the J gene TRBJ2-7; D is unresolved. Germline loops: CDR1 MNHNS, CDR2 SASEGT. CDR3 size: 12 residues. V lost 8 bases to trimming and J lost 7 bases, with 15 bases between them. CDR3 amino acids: CASQTPSREQYF. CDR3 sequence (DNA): TGTGCCAGCCAGACCCCATCGAGAGAGCAGTACTTC.

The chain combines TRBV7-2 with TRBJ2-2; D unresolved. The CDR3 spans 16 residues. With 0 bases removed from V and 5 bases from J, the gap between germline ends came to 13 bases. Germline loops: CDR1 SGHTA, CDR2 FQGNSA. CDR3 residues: CASSLASTTVTGELFF. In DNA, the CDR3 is TGTGCCAGCAGCTTAGCCTCCACGACCGTTACCGGGGAGCTGTTTTTT.

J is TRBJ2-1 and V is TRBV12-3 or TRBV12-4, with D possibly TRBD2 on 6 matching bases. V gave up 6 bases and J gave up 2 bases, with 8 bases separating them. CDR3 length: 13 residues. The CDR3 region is CASRGGPYNEQFF. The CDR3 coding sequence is TGTGCCAGCAGGGGGGGTCCCTACAATGAGCAGTTCTTC.

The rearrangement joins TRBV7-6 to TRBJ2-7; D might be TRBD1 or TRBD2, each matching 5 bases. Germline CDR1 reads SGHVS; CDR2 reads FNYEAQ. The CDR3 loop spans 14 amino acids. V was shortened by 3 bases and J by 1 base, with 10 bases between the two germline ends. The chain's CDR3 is CASSLGRRSYEQYF. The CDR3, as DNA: TGTGCCAGCAGCTTGGGACGGAGGTCCTACGAGCAGTACTTC. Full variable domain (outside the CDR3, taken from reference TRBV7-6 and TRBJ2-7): GAGVSQSPRYKVTKRGQDVALRCDPISGHVSLYWYRQALGQGPEFLTYFNYEAQQDKSGLPNDRFSAERPEGSISTLTIQRTEQRDSAMYRCASSLGRRSYEQYFGPGTRLTVT.

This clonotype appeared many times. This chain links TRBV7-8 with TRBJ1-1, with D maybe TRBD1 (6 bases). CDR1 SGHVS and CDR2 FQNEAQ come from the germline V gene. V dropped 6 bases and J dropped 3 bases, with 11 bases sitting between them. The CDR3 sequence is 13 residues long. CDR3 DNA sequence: TGTGCCAGCAGTCCAGGGGTAGACACTGAAGCTTTCTTT. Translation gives CASSPGVDTEAFF.

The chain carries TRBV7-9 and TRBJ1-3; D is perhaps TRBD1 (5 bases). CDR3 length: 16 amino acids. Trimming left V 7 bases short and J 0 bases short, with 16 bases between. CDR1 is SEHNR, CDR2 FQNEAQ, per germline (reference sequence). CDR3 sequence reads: CASIEDSFYSGNTIYF. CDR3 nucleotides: TGTGCCAGCATAGAAGACAGTTTTTACTCTGGAAACACCATATATTTT.

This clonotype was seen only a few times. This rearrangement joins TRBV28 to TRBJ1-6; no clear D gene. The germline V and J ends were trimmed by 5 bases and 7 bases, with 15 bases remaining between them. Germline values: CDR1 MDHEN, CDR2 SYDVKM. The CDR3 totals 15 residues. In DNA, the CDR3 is TGTGCCAGCAGTCCCCCGGGCCTCAGGAATTCACCCCTCCACTTT. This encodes CASSPPGLRNSPLHF.

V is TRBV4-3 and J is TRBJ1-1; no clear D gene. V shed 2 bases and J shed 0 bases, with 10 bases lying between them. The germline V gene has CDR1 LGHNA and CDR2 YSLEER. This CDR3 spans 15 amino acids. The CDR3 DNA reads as TGCGCCAGCAGCCAACAGGAAGGCATGAACACTGAAGCTTTCTTT. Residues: CASSQQEGMNTEAFF.

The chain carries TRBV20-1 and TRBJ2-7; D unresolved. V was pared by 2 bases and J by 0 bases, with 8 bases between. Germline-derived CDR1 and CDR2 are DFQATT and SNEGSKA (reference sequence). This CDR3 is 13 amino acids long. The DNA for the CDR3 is TGCAGTGCTAGACGGGCGGTCTCCTACGAGCAGTACTTC. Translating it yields CSARRAVSYEQYF.

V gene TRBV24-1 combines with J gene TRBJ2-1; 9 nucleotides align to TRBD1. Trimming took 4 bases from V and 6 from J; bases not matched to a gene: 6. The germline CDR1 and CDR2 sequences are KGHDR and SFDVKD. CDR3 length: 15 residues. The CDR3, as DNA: TGTGCCACCAGTGACCCTGGGACAGGGCGCAATGAGCAGTTCTTC. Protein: CATSDPGTGRNEQFF.

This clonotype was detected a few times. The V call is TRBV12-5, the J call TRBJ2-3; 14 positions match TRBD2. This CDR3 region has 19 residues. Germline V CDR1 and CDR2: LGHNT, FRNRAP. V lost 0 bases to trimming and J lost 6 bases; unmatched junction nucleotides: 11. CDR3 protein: CASGLVPPGLAGEGDTQYF. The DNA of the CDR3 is TGTGCTAGTGGTTTGGTCCCTCCGGGACTAGCGGGGGAAGGGGATACGCAGTATTTT.

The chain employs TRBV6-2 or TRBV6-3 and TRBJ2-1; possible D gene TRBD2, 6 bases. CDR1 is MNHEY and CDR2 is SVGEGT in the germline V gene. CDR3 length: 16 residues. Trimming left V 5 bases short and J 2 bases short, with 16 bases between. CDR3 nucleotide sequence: TGTGCCAGCAGTGCCCGGGCCGCGGGGCCCTACAATGAGCAGTTCTTC. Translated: CASSARAAGPYNEQFF.

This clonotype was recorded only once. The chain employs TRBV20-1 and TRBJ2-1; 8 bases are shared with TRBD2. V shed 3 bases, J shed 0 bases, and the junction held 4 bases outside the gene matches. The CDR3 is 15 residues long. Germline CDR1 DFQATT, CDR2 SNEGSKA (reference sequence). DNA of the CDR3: TGCAGTGCTAGGGAAGCGGGGGCCTCCTACAATGAGCAGTTCTTC. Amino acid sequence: CSAREAGASYNEQFF.

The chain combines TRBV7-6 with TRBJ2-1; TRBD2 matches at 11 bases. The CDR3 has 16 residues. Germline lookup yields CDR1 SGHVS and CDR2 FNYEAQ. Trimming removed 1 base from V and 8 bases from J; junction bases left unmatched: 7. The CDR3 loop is CASSLVVAGGPYEQFF. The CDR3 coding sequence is TGTGCCAGCAGCTTAGTGGTAGCGGGAGGGCCCTATGAGCAGTTCTTC.

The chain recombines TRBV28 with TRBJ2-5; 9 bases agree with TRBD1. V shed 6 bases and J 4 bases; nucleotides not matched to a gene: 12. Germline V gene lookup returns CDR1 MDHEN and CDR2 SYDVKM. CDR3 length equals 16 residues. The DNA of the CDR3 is TGTGCCAGCAGGTCCAGCGGGACAGGGCTCAGAGAGACCCAGTACTTC. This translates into CASRSSGTGLRETQYF.